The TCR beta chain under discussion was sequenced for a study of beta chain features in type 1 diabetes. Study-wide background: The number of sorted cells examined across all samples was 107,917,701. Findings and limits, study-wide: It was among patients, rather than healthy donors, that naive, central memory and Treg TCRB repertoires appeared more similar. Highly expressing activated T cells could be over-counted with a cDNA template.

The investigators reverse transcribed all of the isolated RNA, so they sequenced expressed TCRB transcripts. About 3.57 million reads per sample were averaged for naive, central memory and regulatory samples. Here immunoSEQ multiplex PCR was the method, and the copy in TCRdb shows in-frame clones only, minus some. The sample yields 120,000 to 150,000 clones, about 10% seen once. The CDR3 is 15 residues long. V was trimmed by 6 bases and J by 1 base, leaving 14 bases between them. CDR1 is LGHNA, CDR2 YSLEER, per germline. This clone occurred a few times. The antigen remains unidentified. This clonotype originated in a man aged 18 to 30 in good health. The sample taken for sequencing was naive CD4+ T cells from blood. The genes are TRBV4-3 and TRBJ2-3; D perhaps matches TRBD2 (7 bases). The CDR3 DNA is TGCGCCAGCAGTAGCCGGGGGGCGGGCACAGATACGCAGTATTTT. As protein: CASSSRGAGTDTQYF.